This T cell receptor (beta chain) was observed in a study of cytomegalovirus exposure and HLA in healthy donors. PCR amplification relied on 60 Vbeta primers (plus 13 Jbeta primers). Only in-frame clones appear in the TCRdb table, and some are missing; sequencing was by immunoSEQ multiplex PCR. The sample lists fewer than 150,000 clones, around 70% occurring once. Study outcomes and limitations: There were some V segments, including TRBV6-2 and TRBV6-3, excluded as indistinguishable. A missense variant in DCLRE1C was later tied to TCR beta V- and J-gene trimming. Listed as cytomegalovirus-associated were over 150 TCR beta chains.

As for this clone: What it recognizes is unknown.

V shed 6 bases, J shed 0 bases, and the junction held 14 bases outside the gene matches. Germline assignment: CDR1 MDHEN and CDR2 SYDVKM. The CDR3 spans 18 residues. Sampled while nominally healthy, donors likely had unrecorded immune exposures. The clonotype was recovered from a woman aged 50 to 60 in good health and CMV-seropositive. Sequencing used PBMCs. This chain links TRBV28 with TRBJ2-3, with TRBD2 matching 8 bases. The CDR3 nucleotides read TGTGCCAGCAGCCCCTCCCTTACTAGCGGCCCCAGCACAGATACGCAGTATTTT. Encoded protein: CASSPSLTSGPSTDTQYF.